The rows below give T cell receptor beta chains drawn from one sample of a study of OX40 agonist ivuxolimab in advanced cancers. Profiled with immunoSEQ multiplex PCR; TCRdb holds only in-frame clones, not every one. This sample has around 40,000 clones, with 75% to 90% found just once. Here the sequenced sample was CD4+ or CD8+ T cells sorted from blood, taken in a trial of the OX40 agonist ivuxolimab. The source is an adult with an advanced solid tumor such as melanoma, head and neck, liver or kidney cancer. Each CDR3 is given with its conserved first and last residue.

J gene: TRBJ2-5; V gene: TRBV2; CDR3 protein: CASSEEAGGQETQYF
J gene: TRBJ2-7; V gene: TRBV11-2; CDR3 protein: CASSLDLRGLQGEQYF
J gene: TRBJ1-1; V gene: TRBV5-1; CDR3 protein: CASSPYGDMNTEAFF
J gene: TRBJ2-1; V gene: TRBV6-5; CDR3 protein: CASSPGVGNKLF
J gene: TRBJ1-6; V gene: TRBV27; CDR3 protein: CASSLLPGQYNSPLHF
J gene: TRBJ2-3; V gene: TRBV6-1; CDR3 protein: CASSALEGRADTQYF
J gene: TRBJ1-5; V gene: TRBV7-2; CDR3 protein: CASSLRVGGWEDQPQHF
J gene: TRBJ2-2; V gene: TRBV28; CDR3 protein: CASSLGGGTGELFF
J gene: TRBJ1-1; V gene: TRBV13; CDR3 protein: CASSLGLSEAFF
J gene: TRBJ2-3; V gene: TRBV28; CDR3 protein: CASSFIRPSGDTQYF
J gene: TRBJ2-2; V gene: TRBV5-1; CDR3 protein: CASTLGGNTGELFF
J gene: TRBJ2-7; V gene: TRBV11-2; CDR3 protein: CASSPWTAYYEQYF
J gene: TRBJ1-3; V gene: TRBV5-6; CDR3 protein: CASSLGADRNTIYF
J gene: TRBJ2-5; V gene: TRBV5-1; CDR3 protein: CASSLGIGQGFSRETQYF
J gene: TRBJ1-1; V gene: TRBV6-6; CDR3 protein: CAGSYHQNTEAFF
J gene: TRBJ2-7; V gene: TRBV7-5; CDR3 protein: CVRSLFLLSGIVYRILYF
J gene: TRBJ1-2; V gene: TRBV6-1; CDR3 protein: CASSEGTGVNYGYTF
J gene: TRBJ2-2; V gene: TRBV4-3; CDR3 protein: CASSQEEGWTGFGGELFF
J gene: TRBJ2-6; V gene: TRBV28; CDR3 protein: CASRSVFGANVLTF
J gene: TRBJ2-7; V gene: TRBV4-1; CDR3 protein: CASSQEETSVYEQYF
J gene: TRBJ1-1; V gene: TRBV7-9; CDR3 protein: CASTPTTEAFF
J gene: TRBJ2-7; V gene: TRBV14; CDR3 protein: CASSGSYQQYF
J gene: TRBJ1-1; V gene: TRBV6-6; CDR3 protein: CASIGYRILNTEAFF
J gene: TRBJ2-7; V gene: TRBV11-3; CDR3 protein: CASSFLQAYEQYF